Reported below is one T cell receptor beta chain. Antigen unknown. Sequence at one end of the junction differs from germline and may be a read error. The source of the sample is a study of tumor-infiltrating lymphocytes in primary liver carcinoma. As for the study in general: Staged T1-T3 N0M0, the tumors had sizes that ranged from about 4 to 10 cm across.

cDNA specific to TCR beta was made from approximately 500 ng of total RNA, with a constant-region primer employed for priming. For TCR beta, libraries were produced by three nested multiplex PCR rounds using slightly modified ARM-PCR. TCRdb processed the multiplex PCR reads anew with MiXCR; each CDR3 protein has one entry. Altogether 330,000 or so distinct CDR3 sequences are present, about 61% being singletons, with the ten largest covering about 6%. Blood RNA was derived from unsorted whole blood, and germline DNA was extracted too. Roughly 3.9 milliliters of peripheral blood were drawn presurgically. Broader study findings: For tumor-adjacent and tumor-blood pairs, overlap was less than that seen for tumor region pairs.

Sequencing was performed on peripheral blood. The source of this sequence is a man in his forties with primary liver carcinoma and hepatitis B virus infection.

The chain's CDR3 is CASSMGPRGPGNQPQHF. DNA of the CDR3: TGTGCCAGCAGCATGGGCCCTAGGGGGCCGGGTAATCAGCCCCAGCATTTC. The chain couples TRBV5-6 to TRBJ1-5; 7 bases match TRBD1. The CDR3 totals 17 residues. Germline CDR1 and CDR2: SGHDT and YYEEEE.